This T cell receptor beta chain was sequenced in a study of post-analysis software for immune sequencing data. Of note for this clonotype: Its antigen is not identified.

TCR beta libraries were prepared from cDNA with unique molecular identifiers. Using its own MiXCR run on the PCR reads, TCRdb lists one record per CDR3 protein. The table shows 650,000 to 850,000 distinct CDR3 sequences, with about 45% occurring only once. The V end was cut by 2 bases, the J end by 2 bases, with 12 bases between. The CDR3 is made up of 15 amino acids. Germline lookup yields CDR1 MNHNY and CDR2 SVGAGI (reference sequence). Findings and caveats of the study: Samples sharing a preparation batch grouped tightly together when assessed by F measure. Controls showed lower frequencies than patients for several TRBV segments, and TRBV5-6, TRBV5-1 and TRBV20-1 were among these. Significantly lower normalized Chao1 diversity was seen in multiple sclerosis patients than in controls.

The chain employs TRBV6-6 and TRBJ1-2; a weak D match, TRBD1 (6 bases). This clonotype was sampled from a girl between 10 and 17 years old with multiple sclerosis. Sample: blood. The CDR3, as DNA: TGTGCCAGCAGTTACAAGGGGGGCGAGAACTATGGCTACACCTTC. This sequence encodes CASSYKGGENYGYTF.